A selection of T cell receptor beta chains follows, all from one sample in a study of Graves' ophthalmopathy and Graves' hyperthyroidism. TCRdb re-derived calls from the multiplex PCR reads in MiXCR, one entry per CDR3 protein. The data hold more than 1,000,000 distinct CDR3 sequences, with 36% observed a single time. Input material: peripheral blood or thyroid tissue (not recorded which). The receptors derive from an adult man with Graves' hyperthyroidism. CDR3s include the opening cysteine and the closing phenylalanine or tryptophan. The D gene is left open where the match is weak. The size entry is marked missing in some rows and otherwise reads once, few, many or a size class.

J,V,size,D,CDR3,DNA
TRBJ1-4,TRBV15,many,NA,CATSSGQHNEKLFF,TGTGCCACCAGCAGCGGGCAACATAATGAAAAACTGTTTTTT
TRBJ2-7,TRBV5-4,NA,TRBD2,CASSIGLAGMLYEQYF,TGTGCCAGCAGCATAGGACTAGCGGGAATGTTGTACGAGCAGTACTTC
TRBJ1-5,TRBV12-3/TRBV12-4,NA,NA,CASSEEETQHF,TGTGCCAGCAGTGAAGAAGAGACCCAGCATTTT
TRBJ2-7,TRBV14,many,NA,CASSQDQKAEQYF,TGTGCCAGCAGCCAAGATCAAAAGGCCGAGCAGTACTTC
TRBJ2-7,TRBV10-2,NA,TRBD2,CASSRGGPTSGRIYEQYF,TGCGCCAGCAGTCGCGGGGGACCGACTAGCGGGAGGATATACGAGCAGTACTTC
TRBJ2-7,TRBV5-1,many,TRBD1,CASSRRDRAYEQYF,TGCGCCAGCAGCCGGCGGGACAGGGCCTACGAGCAGTACTTC
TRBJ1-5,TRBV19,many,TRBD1,CASSKGANSNQPQHF,TGTGCCAGTAGTAAGGGGGCAAATAGCAATCAGCCCCAGCATTTT
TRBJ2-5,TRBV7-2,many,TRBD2,CASSLEVVLAGVETQYF,TGTGCCAGCAGCTTAGAGGTTGTTCTAGCGGGAGTGGAGACCCAGTACTTC
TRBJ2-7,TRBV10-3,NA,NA,CASSYSWGSEQYF,TGTGCCAGCAGTTACTCATGGGGGAGCGAGCAGTACTTC
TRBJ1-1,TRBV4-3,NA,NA,CASSQRGLSMNTEAFF,TGCGCCAGCAGCCAAAGGGGTCTGTCTATGAACACTGAAGCTTTCTTT
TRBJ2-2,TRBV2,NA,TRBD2,CASSDLAGQTGELFF,TGTGCCAGCAGTGACCTAGCGGGACAGACCGGGGAGCTGTTTTTT
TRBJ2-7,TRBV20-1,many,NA,CSARPENYEQYF,TGCAGTGCTAGGCCGGAGAACTACGAGCAGTACTTC
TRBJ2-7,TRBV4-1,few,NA,CASSRLGASDEQYF,TGCGCCAGCAGCCGGCTGGGGGCCTCGGACGAGCAGTACTTC
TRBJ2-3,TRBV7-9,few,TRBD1,CASVLGQVTDTQYF,TGTGCCAGTGTCCTGGGACAGGTAACAGATACGCAGTATTTT
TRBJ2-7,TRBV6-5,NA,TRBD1,CASSYSDRVNHEQYF,TGTGCCAGCAGTTACTCGGACAGGGTAAACCACGAGCAGTACTTC
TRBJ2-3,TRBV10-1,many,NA,CASSVGSADTQYF,TGCGCCAGCAGTGTTGGAAGCGCAGATACGCAGTATTTT
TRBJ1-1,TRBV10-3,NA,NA,CASSEMRATNTEAFF,TGTGCCAGCAGTGAGATGAGGGCAACGAACACTGAAGCTTTCTTT
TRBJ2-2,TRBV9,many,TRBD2,CASSVGLGGRNTGELFF,TGTGCCAGCAGCGTGGGATTGGGCGGGAGAAACACCGGGGAGCTGTTTTTT
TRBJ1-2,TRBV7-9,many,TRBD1,CASSYTGTGGLYGYTF,TGTGCCAGCAGCTATACCGGGACAGGGGGCCTCTATGGCTACACCTTC
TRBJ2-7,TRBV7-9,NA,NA,CASSFSHLKGSSYEQYF,TGTGCCAGCAGCTTTTCCCATCTGAAGGGAAGCTCCTACGAGCAGTACTTC
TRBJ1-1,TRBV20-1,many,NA,CSATAQGYTEAFF,TGCAGTGCTACGGCCCAGGGGTACACTGAAGCTTTCTTT
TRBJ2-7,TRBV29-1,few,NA,CSVSFLGDSYEQYF,TGCAGCGTTAGCTTCTTGGGGGACTCCTACGAGCAGTACTTC
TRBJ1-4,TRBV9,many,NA,CASSTSPRTDEKLFF,TGTGCCAGCAGCACTTCACCCCGGACAGATGAAAAACTGTTTTTT
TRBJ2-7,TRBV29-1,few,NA,CSVEGTDAYEQYF,TGCAGCGTTGAAGGGACCGATGCCTACGAGCAGTACTTC
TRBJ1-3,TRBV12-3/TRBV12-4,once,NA,CASHRGSGNTIYF,TGTGCCAGCCACCGGGGCTCTGGAAACACCATATATTTT
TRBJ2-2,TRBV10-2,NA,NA,CASSESISWGSEVGELFF,TGCGCCAGCAGTGAGTCGATATCCTGGGGGAGCGAGGTCGGGGAGCTGTTTTTT
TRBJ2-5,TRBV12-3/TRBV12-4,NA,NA,CASSLAYEETQYF,TGTGCCAGCAGCCTTGCATATGAAGAGACCCAGTACTTC
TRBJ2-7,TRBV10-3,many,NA,CATHDGYEQYF,TGTGCCACTCACGACGGCTACGAGCAGTACTTC
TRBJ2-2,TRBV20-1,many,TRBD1,CSARDRVSTGELFF,TGCAGTGCTCGGGACAGGGTATCCACCGGGGAGCTGTTTTTT
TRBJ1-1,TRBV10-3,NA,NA,CVIKQRRNTEAFF,TGTGTCATCAAACAGCGACGGAACACTGAAGCTTTCTTT
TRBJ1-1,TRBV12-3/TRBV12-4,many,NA,CASSFEGGAEAFF,TGTGCCAGCAGTTTCGAGGGTGGGGCTGAAGCTTTCTTT
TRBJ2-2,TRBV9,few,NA,CASSTREGVPNTGELFF,TGTGCCAGCAGCACGAGGGAAGGAGTGCCGAACACCGGGGAGCTGTTTTTT